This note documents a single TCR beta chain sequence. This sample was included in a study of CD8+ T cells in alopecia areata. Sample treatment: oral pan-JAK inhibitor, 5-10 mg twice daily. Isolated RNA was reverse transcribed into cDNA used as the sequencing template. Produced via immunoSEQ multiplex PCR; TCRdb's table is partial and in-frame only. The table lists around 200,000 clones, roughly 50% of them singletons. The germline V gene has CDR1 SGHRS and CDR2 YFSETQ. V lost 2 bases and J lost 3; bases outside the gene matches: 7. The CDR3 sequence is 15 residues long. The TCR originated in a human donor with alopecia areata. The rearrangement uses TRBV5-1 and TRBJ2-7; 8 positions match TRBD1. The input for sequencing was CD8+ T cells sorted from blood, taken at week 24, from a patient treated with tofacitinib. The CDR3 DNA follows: TGCGCCAGCAGCTTAGACAGGGGACAAAGCTACGAGCAGTACTTC. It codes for CASSLDRGQSYEQYF.